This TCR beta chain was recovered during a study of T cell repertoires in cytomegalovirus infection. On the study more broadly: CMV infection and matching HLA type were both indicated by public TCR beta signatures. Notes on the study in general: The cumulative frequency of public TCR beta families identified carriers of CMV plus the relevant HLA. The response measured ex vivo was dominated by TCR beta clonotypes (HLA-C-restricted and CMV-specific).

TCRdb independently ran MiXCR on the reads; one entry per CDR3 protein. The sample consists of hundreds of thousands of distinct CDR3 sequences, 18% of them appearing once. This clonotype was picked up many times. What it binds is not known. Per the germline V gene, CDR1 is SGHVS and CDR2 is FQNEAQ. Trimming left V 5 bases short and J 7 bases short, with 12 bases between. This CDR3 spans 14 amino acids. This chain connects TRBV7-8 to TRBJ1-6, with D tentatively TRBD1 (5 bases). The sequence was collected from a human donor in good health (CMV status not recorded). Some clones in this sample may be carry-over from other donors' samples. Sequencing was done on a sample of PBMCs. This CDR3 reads CASSTDRGNSPLHF. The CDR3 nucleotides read TGTGCCAGCAGCACAGACAGAGGAAATTCACCCCTCCACTTT.